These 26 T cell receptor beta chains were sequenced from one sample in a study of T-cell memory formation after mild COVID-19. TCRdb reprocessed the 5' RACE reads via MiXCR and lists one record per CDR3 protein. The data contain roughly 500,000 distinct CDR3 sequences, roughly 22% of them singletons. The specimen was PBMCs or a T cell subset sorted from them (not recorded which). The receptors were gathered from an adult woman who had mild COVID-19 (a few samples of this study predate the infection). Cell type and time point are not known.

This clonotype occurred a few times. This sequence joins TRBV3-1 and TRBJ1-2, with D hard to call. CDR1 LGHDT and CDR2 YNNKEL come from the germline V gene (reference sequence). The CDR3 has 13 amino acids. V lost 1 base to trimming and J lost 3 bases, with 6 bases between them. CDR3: CASSQAQDYGYTF. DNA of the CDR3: TGTGCCAGCAGCCAAGCCCAGGACTATGGCTACACCTTC.

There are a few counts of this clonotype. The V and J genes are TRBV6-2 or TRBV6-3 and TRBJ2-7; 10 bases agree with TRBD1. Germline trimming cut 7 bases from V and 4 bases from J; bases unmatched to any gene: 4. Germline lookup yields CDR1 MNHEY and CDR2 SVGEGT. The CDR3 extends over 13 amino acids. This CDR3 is CASTLGQGYEQYF. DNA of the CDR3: TGTGCCAGCACCCTGGGACAGGGGTACGAGCAGTACTTC.

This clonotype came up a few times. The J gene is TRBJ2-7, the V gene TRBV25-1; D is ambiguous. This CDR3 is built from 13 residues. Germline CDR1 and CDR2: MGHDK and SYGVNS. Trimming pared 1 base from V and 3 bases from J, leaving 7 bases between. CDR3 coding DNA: TGTGCCAGCAGTGAATTGGGCTTCTACGAGCAGTACTTC. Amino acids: CASSELGFYEQYF.

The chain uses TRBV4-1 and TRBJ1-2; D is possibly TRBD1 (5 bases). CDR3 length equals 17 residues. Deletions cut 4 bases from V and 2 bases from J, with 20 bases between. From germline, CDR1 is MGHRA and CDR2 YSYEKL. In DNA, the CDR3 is TGCGCCAGCAGCCTTAGGGCTCATAGTGGGGCGAACTATGGCTACACCTTC. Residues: CASSLRAHSGANYGYTF.

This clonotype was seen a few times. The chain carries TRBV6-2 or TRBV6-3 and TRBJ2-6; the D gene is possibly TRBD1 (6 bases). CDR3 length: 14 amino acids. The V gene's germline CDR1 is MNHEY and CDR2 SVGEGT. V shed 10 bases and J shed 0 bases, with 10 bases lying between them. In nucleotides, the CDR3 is TGTGCCACCCGGACAGCCTCTGGGGCCAACGTCCTGACTTTC. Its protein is CATRTASGANVLTF.

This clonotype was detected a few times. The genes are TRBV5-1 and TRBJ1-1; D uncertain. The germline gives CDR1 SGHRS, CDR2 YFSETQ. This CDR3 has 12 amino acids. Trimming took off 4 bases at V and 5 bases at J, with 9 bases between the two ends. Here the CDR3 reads CASSDRVTEAFF. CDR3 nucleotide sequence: TGCGCCAGCAGCGATCGGGTAACTGAAGCTTTCTTT. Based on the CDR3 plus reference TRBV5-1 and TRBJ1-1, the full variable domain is KAGVTQTPRYLIKTRGQQVTLSCSPISGHRSVSWYQQTPGQGLQFLFEYFSETQRNKGNFPGRFSGRQFSNSRSEMNVSTLELGDSALYLCASSDRVTEAFFGQGTRLTVV.

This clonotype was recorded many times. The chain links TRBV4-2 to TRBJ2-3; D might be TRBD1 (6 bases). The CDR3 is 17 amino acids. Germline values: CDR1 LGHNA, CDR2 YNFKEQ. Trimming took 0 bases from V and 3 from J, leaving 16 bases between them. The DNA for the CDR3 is TGTGCCAGCAGCCAAGAGGTAGGGGACACATCTACAGATACGCAGTATTTT. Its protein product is CASSQEVGDTSTDTQYF.

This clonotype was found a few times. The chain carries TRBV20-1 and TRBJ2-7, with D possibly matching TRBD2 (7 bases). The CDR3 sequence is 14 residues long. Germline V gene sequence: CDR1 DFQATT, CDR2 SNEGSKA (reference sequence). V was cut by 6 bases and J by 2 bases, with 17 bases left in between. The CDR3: CSAKGGAITYEQYF. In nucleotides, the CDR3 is TGCAGTGCCAAGGGGGGGGCCATCACCTACGAGCAGTACTTC.

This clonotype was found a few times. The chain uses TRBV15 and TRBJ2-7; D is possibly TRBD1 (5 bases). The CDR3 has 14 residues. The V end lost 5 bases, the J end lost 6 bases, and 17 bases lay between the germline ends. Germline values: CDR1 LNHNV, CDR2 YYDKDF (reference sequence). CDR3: CATSALTVPAEQYF. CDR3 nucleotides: TGTGCCACCAGCGCTCTGACAGTCCCCGCCGAGCAGTACTTC.

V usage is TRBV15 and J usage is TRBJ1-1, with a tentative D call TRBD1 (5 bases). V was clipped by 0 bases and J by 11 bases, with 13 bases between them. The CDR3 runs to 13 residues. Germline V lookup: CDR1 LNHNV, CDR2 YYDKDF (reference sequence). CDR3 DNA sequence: TGTGCCACCAGCAGAGATGAGGCAGGGAGGGCTTTCTTT. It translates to CATSRDEAGRAFF.

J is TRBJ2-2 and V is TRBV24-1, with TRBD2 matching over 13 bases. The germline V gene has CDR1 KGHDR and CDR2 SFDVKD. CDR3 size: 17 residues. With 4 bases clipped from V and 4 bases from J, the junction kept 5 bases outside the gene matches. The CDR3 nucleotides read TGTGCCACCAGTGACCGGACTAGCGGGAGTAGCACCGGGGAGCTGTTTTTT. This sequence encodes CATSDRTSGSSTGELFF.

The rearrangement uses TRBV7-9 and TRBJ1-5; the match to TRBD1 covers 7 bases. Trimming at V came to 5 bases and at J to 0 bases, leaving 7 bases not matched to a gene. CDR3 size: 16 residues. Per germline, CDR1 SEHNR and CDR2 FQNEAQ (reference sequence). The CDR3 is CASSPGTAYSNQPQHF. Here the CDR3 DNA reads TGTGCCAGCAGCCCAGGGACAGCTTATAGCAATCAGCCCCAGCATTTT. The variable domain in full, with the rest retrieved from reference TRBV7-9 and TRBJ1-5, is DTGVSQNPRHKITKRGQNVTFRCDPISEHNRLYWYRQTLGQGPEFLTYFQNEAQLEKSRLLSDRFSAERPKGSFSTLEIQRTEQGDSAMYLCASSPGTAYSNQPQHFGDGTRLSIL.

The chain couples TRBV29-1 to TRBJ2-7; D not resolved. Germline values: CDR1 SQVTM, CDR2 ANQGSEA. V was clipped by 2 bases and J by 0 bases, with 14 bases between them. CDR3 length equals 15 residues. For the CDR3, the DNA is TGCAGCGTTGAAAAGGCAGGCCGAAGCTCCTACGAGCAGTACTTC. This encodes CSVEKAGRSSYEQYF.

CDR3 sequence reads: CSAGEVDTQYF. CDR3 sequence (DNA): TGCAGCGCTGGAGAAGTAGATACGCAGTATTTT. The J gene is TRBJ2-3, the V gene TRBV29-1; D is ambiguous. CDR1 and CDR2 (germline): SQVTM, ANQGSEA. V was shortened by 7 bases and J by 5 bases, with 10 bases between the two germline ends. The CDR3 runs to 11 residues.

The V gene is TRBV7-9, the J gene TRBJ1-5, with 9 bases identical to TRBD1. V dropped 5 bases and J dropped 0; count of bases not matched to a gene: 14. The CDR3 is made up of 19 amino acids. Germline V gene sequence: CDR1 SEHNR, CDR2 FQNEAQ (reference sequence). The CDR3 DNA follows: TGTGCCAGCAGCCCAAGGGGACAGGGTATTGGTGGTAGCAATCAGCCCCAGCATTTT. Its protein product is CASSPRGQGIGGSNQPQHF.

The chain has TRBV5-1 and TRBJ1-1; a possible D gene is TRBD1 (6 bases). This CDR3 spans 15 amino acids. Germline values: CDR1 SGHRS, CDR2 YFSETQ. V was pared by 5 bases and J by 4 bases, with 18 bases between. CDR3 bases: TGCGCCAGCAGGTCTCGCCCCGACAGGTCCACTGAAGCTTTCTTT. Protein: CASRSRPDRSTEAFF.

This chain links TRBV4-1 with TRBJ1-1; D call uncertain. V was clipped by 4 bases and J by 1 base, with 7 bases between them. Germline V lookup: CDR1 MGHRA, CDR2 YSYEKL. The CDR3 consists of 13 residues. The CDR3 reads CASSRLTNTEAFF. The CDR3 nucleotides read TGCGCCAGCAGCCGTCTTACGAACACTGAAGCTTTCTTT.

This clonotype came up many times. The CDR3 bases are TGTGCCAGCAGCTTAACTTTAGACAGCAATCAGCCCCAGCATTTT. Translating it yields CASSLTLDSNQPQHF. V usage is TRBV7-8 and J usage is TRBJ1-5; D ambiguous. The V end lost 2 bases, the J end lost 1 base, and 9 bases lay between the germline ends. The CDR3 sequence is 15 residues long. CDR1 SGHVS and CDR2 FQNEAQ come from the germline V gene.

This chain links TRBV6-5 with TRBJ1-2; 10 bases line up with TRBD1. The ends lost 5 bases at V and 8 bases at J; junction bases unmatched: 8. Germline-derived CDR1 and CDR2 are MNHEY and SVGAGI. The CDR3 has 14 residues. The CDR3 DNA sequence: TGTGCCAGCAGTGGACAGGGGGTGAGAAAAGGCTACACCTTC. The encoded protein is CASSGQGVRKGYTF.

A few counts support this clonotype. CDR3 in DNA: TGCAGTGCTACCTACGAGGACAGTAGCTCTGGGGCCAACGTCCTGACTTTC. This sequence encodes CSATYEDSSSGANVLTF. V gene TRBV20-1 combines with J gene TRBJ2-6; tentatively, D is TRBD1 (6 bases). This CDR3 has 17 amino acids. The V and J ends lost 4 bases and 0 bases respectively, with 16 bases between them. CDR1 and CDR2 from the germline V gene are DFQATT and SNEGSKA (reference sequence).

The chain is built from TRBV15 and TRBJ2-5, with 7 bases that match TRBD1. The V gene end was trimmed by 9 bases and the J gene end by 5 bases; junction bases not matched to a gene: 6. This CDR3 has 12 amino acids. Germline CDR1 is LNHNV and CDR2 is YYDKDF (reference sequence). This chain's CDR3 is CATRQGEETQYF. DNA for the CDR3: TGTGCCACAAGACAGGGAGAGGAGACCCAGTACTTC.

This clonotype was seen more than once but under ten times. The CDR3 is CASTTGTYKPNTEAFF. CDR3 DNA: TGTGCCAGCACGACCGGGACATACAAACCGAACACTGAAGCTTTCTTT. The gene calls are TRBV21-1 and TRBJ1-1; the DNA was not used to check the table's D call, TRBD1. TRBV21-1 is a recognized pseudogene. This CDR3 has 16 amino acids.

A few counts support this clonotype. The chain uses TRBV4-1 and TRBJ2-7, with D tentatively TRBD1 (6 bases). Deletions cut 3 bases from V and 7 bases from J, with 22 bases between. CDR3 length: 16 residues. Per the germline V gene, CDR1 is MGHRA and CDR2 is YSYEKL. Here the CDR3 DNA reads TGCGCCAGCAGCCAGTCCCGGGACACTCTGCGTGGAGAGCAGTACTTC. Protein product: CASSQSRDTLRGEQYF.

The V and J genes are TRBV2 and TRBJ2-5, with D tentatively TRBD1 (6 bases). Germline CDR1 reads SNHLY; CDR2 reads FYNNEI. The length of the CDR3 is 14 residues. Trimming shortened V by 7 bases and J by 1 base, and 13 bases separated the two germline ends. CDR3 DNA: TGTGCCAGCAATCTTGGGGGCTTCCAAGAGACCCAGTACTTC. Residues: CASNLGGFQETQYF.

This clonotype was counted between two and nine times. CDR3 residues: CSARGGTALEKLFF. The CDR3 DNA is TGCAGTGCTAGAGGGGGGACAGCCTTGGAAAAACTGTTTTTT. V usage is TRBV20-1 and J usage is TRBJ1-4, with 7 positions matching TRBD1. This CDR3 is 14 amino acids long. The V and J ends lost 1 base and 8 bases, in that order; junction bases with no gene match: 7. Germline CDR1 is DFQATT and CDR2 is SNEGSKA (reference sequence).

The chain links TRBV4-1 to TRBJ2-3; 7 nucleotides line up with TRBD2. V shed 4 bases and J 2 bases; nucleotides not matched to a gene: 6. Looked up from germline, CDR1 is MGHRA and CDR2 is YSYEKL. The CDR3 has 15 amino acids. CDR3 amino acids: CASSPPGGYTDTQYF. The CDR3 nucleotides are TGCGCCAGCAGCCCCCCGGGGGGATACACAGATACGCAGTATTTT.